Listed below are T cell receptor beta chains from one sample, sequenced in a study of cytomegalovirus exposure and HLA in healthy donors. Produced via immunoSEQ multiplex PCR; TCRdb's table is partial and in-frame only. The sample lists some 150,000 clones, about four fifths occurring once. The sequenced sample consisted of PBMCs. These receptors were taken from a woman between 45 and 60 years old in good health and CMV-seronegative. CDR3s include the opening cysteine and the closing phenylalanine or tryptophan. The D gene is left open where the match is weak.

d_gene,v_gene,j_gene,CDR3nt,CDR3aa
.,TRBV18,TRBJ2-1,TGTGCCAGCTCACCCCGGGGACCCATTAGCGGACCTCTCTCCTACAATGAGCAGTTCTTC,CASSPRGPISGPLSYNEQFF
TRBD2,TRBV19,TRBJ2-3,TGTGCCAGTAGTATCGCCCTTCTCTGGGCAGCGGGGGGGCCGACAGATACGCAGTATTTT,CASSIALLWAAGGPTDTQYF
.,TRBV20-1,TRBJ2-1,TGCAGTGCTAGAGATAGCAATGAGCAGTTCTTC,CSARDSNEQFF
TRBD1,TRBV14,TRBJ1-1,TGTGCCAGCAGCTTGGACAGGGAAGCTTTCTTT,CASSLDREAFF
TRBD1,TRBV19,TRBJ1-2,TGTGCCAGTAGTACGGGACAGGGAGGAATAACTAACTATGGCTACACCTTC,CASSTGQGGITNYGYTF
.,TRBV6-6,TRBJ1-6,TGTGCCAGCACCTCAGGTCGCTCCTATAATTCACCCCTCCACTTT,CASTSGRSYNSPLHF
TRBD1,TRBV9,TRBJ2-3,TGTGCCAGCAGCCAAAGCGGACAGGGACGGACAGATACGCAGTATTTT,CASSQSGQGRTDTQYF
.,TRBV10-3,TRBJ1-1,TGTGCCATCAAGGGCGGGGACCCCGGGAACACTGAAGCTTTCTTT,CAIKGGDPGNTEAFF
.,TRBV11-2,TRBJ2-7,TGTGCCAGCAGCTTAGGGCGGTCCTACGAGCAGTACTTC,CASSLGRSYEQYF
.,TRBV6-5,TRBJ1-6,TGTGCCAGCAGTTATAGACAGATTAATTCACCCCTCCACTTT,CASSYRQINSPLHF